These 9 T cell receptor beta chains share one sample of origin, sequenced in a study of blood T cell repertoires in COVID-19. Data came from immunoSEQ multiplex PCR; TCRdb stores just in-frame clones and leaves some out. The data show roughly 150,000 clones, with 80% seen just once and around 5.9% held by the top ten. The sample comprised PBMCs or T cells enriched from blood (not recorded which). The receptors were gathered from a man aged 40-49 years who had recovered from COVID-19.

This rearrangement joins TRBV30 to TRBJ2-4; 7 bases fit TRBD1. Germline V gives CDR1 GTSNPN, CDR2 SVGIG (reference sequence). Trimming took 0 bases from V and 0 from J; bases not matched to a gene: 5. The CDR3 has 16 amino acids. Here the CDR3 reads CAWSVQGRLAKNIQYF. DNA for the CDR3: TGTGCCTGGAGTGTACAGGGGAGACTAGCCAAAAACATTCAGTACTTC.

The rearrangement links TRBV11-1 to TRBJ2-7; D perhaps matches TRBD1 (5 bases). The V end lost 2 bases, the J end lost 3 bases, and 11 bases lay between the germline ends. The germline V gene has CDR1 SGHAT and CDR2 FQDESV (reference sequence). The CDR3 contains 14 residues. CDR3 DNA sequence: TGTGCCAGCAGCTTATACCAGGGTGGCTACGAGCAGTACTTC. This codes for CASSLYQGGYEQYF. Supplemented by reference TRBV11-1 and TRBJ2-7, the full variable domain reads EAEVAQSPRYKITEKSQAVAFWCDPISGHATLYWYRQILGQGPELLVQFQDESVVDDSQLPKDRFSAERLKGVDSTLKIQPAELGDSAMYLCASSLYQGGYEQYFGPGTRLTVT.

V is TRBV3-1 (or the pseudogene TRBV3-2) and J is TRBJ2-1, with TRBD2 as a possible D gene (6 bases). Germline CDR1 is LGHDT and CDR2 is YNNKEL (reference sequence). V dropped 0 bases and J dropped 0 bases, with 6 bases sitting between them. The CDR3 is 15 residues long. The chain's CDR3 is CASSQERGSYNEQFF. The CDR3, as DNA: TGTGCCAGCAGCCAAGAGCGGGGCTCCTACAATGAGCAGTTCTTC.

CDR3 residues: CASSLDAVNSPLHF. The CDR3 DNA sequence: TGCGCCAGCAGCTTGGATGCAGTAAATTCACCCCTCCACTTT. This chain links TRBV5-1 with TRBJ1-6; unclear D gene. The V gene's germline CDR1 is SGHRS and CDR2 YFSETQ. The CDR3 is 14 residues long. V lost 0 bases and J 7 bases, leaving 8 bases between the germline ends. The entire variable domain, with the rest obtained from reference TRBV5-1 and TRBJ1-6, is as follows: KAGVTQTPRYLIKTRGQQVTLSCSPISGHRSVSWYQQTPGQGLQFLFEYFSETQRNKGNFPGRFSGRQFSNSRSEMNVSTLELGDSALYLCASSLDAVNSPLHFGNGTRLTVT.

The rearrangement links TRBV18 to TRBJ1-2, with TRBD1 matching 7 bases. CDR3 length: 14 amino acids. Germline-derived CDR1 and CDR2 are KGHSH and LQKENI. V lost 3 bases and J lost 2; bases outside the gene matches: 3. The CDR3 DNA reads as TGTGCCAGCTCACCCGGGACAGCGAACTATGGCTACACCTTC. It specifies CASSPGTANYGYTF. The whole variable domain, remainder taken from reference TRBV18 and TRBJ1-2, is NAGVMQNPRHLVRRRGQEARLRCSPMKGHSHVYWYRQLPEEGLKFMVYLQKENIIDESGMPKERFSAEFPKEGPSILRIQQVVRGDSAAYFCASSPGTANYGYTFGSGTRLTVV.

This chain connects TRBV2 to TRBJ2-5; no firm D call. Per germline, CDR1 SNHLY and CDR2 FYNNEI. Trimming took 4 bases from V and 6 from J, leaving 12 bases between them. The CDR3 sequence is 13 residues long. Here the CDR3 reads CASSANLRKTQYF. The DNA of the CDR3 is TGTGCCAGCAGTGCTAACTTGAGGAAGACCCAGTACTTC. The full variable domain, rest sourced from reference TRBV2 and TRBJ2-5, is EPEVTQTPSHQVTQMGQEVILRCVPISNHLYFYWYRQILGQKVEFLVSFYNNEISEKSEIFDDQFSVERPDGSNFTLKIRSTKLEDSAMYFCASSANLRKTQYFGPGTRLLVL.

CDR3: CASSIKIGPGELFF. CDR3 DNA sequence: TGTGCCAGTAGTATCAAAATTGGGCCCGGGGAGCTGTTTTTT. This chain joins TRBV19 and TRBJ2-2, with unresolved D. Germline values: CDR1 LNHDA, CDR2 SQIVND (reference sequence). The CDR3 runs 14 residues. V shed 3 bases and J shed 6 bases, with 11 bases lying between them.

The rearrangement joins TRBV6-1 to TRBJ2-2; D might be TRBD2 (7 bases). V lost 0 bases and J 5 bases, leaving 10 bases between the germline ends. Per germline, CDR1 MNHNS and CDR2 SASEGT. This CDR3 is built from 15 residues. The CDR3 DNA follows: TGTGCCAGCAGTGAAGCGGGGGGGCCTACCGGGGAGCTGTTTTTT. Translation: CASSEAGGPTGELFF.

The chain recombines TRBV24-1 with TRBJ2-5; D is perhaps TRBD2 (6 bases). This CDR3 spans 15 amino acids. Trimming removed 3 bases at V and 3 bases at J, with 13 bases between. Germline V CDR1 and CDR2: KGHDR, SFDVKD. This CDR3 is CATSDPGTAEETQYF. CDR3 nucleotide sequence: TGTGCCACCAGTGATCCCGGGACTGCGGAAGAGACCCAGTACTTC.